These T cell receptor beta chains were read from a single sample in a study of blood T cell repertoires in COVID-19. Only in-frame clones appear in the TCRdb table, and some are missing; sequencing was by immunoSEQ multiplex PCR. The sample yields approximately 170,000 clones, about 86% seen once. The specimen sequenced was peripheral blood. Source of these receptors: a man aged 45-60 years with active or convalescent COVID-19. The CDR3 runs from the conserved cysteine through the conserved F or W. A D gene is named only where the DNA matches it firmly. Expanded clones are given a class, and other clones once, few, many or no size at all.

j_call | clone_size | v_call | d_call | cdr3_nt | cdr3_aa
TRBJ1-1 | - | TRBV27 | TRBD1 | TGTGCCACCCCTCCGGCAGGGGGTGAAGCTTTCTTT | CATPPAGGEAFF
TRBJ2-5 | - | TRBV5-5 | TRBD2 | TGTGCCAGCAGCTGGGAGGGACTAGCGGGAGTGGGCTACCAAGAGACCCAGTACTTC | CASSWEGLAGVGYQETQYF
TRBJ1-5 | - | TRBV4-1 | - | TGCGCCAGCAGCCAAACCCGGACAGCTAGCAATCAGCCCCAGCATTTT | CASSQTRTASNQPQHF
TRBJ1-5 | - | TRBV28 | - | TGTGCCACCATACAGGACTATAGTCAGCCCCAGCATTTT | CATIQDYSQPQHF
TRBJ2-3 | - | TRBV19 | TRBD1 | TGTGCCAGTAGTAACCAGGGGGCGAATACGCAGTATTTT | CASSNQGANTQYF
TRBJ1-2 | - | TRBV3-1/TRBV3-2 | - | TGTGCCAGCAGCCAAGATAAGGGGTTGGGTGGCTACACCTTC | CASSQDKGLGGYTF
TRBJ2-7 | - | TRBV3-1/TRBV3-2 | - | TGTGCCAGCAGCCAAGATACAGCCGTTGCCTACGAGCAGTACTTC | CASSQDTAVAYEQYF
TRBJ2-2 | - | TRBV11-1 | - | TGTGCCAGCAGGGTCGAGGCGGGAACCGGGGAGCTGTTTTTT | CASRVEAGTGELFF
TRBJ2-1 | - | TRBV4-3 | - | TGCGCCAGCAGCCATTTGACAGCTGCCAATGAGCAGTTCTTC | CASSHLTAANEQFF
TRBJ2-7 | - | TRBV5-4 | - | TGTGCCAGCAGCTTAGAGGGAGGAACCTACGAGCAGTACTTC | CASSLEGGTYEQYF
TRBJ1-5 | - | TRBV2 | - | TGTGCCAGCAGTGAAACAGGGAGCAATCAGCCCCAGCATTTT | CASSETGSNQPQHF
TRBJ1-5 | - | TRBV7-9 | TRBD1 | TGTGCCAGCAGCTTATTGGGGACAGGGAATCAGCCCCAGCATTTT | CASSLLGTGNQPQHF
TRBJ2-5 | - | TRBV5-4 | TRBD2 | TGTGCCAGCAGCTTGGTAGCGGGGGGACAAGAGACCCAGTACTTC | CASSLVAGGQETQYF
TRBJ1-5 | - | TRBV5-5 | TRBD1 | TGTGCCAGCAGCTTGGGATTTACAGGGGGCGGAGGGAATCGGCCCCAGCATTTT | CASSLGFTGGGGNRPQHF
TRBJ2-2 | - | TRBV9 | - | TGTGCCAGCAGCGGAAGAAGGTCACCGCGCCGGGGTGAGGTGCTCACTTCGAACACCGGGGAGCTGTTTTTT | CASSGRRSPRRGEVLTSNTGELFF
TRBJ1-2 | once | TRBV18 | TRBD1 | TGTGCCAGCTCACCAATAAGGACAGGGGATGGCTACACCTTC | CASSPIRTGDGYTF
TRBJ2-3 | - | TRBV19 | - | TGTGCCAGTAACCCCGGGTCGCGGACAGATACGCAGTATTTT | CASNPGSRTDTQYF
TRBJ1-1 | - | TRBV7-9 | - | TGTGCCAGCAGCCCAACGGGGGGGGCGCACGAGAACACTGAAGCTTTCTTT | CASSPTGGAHENTEAFF
TRBJ1-6 | - | TRBV10-3 | TRBD1 | TGTGCCATCAGTGAAGGGACAGCGAATTCACCCCTCCACTTT | CAISEGTANSPLHF
TRBJ2-7 | - | TRBV5-1 | - | TGCGCCAGCAGCTCCCAGGAACGCCCCTACGAGCAGTACTTC | CASSSQERPYEQYF
TRBJ2-3 | - | TRBV3-1/TRBV3-2 | - | TGTGCCAGCAGCCAAGATCTCCTAGCCTCCACAGATACGCAGTATTTT | CASSQDLLASTDTQYF
TRBJ1-1 | - | TRBV29-1 | - | TGCAGCGCCCCCTTGACAGGCTTTGAAGCTTTCTTT | CSAPLTGFEAFF
TRBJ2-1 | - | TRBV30 | - | TGTGCCTGGAGTCCCGGAGGGCCTGAGCAGTTCTTC | CAWSPGGPEQFF
TRBJ1-5 | - | TRBV5-1 | - | TGCGCCAGCGCTCCTTTTCGGGACACTAATCAGCCCCAGCATTTT | CASAPFRDTNQPQHF
TRBJ1-1 | - | TRBV27 | TRBD1 | TGTGCCAGCAGTTCGAACAGGGGGAACACTGAAGCTTTCTTT | CASSSNRGNTEAFF
TRBJ2-7 | - | TRBV11-2 | - | TGTGCCAGCAGGCTAGGGGGCGGGACCGGGATCTACGAGCAGTACTTC | CASRLGGGTGIYEQYF
TRBJ2-7 | - | TRBV6-5 | TRBD2 | TGTGCCAGCAGACCGGGACTAGCGGGAGTATACGAGCAGTACTTC | CASRPGLAGVYEQYF
TRBJ1-2 | - | TRBV5-5 | TRBD1 | TGTGCCAGCAGCCCACGGACAGGGGCAAGCGGCTACACCTTC | CASSPRTGASGYTF
TRBJ2-5 | - | TRBV20-1 | TRBD2 | TGCAGTGCTAGTGGGACTAGCGGGGGGCCGCAAGAGACCCAGTACTTC | CSASGTSGGPQETQYF
TRBJ1-1 | - | TRBV19 | - | TGTGCCAGTAGTAATTCGGGGAATGAAGCTTTCTTT | CASSNSGNEAFF
TRBJ1-1 | - | TRBV4-1 | TRBD1 | TGCGCCAGCAGCACCCCGGGACAGGGCACTGAAGCTTTCTTT | CASSTPGQGTEAFF
TRBJ1-1 | few | TRBV19 | - | TGTGCCACCTCAGGGATGAACACTGAAGCTTTCTTT | CATSGMNTEAFF
TRBJ1-5 | - | TRBV7-6 | TRBD1 | TGTGCCAGCAGCGATCAGGGGGATAATCAGCCCCAGCATTTT | CASSDQGDNQPQHF